The 13 T cell receptor beta chains reported below all come from one sample, sequenced in a study of shared clonotypes between healthy human individuals. Generated by immunoSEQ multiplex PCR, the TCRdb table keeps only in-frame clones and is missing some. The sample has a few million clones; under 97% are singletons. The sample taken for sequencing was naive CD4+ T cells sorted from blood. The subset is: CD45RA+ positively selected. These TCRs come from a man between 18 and 35 years old in good health.

A single count supports this clone. The rearrangement links TRBV5-6 to TRBJ2-6; D unresolved. The CDR3 loop spans 15 amino acids. CDR1 is SGHDT, CDR2 YYEEEE, per germline. Trimming shortened V by 2 bases and J by 0 bases, and 6 bases separated the two germline ends. CDR3 DNA sequence: TGTGCCAGCAGCTTAGAGAGCTCTGGGGCCAACGTCCTGACTTTC. It translates to CASSLESSGANVLTF.

J is TRBJ2-6 and V is TRBV28, with a possible D match to TRBD1 (5 bases). The CDR3 is made up of 16 amino acids. Germline values: CDR1 MDHEN, CDR2 SYDVKM. V lost 6 bases to trimming and J lost 2 bases, with 14 bases between them. The CDR3 DNA sequence: TGTGCCAGCAGCTCCCATGGGGCCACTGGGGCCAACGTCCTGACTTTC. Protein: CASSSHGATGANVLTF. Combining the CDR3 with reference TRBV28 and TRBJ2-6 gives the whole variable domain DVKVTQSSRYLVKRTGEKVFLECVQDMDHENMFWYRQDPGLGLRLIYFSYDVKMKEKGDIPEGYSVSREKKERFSLILESASTNQTSMYLCASSSHGATGANVLTFGAGSRLTVL.

The chain couples TRBV7-8 to TRBJ2-1, with TRBD1 matching 8 bases. Trimming took 6 bases from V and 0 from J; bases not matched to a gene: 13. The CDR3 runs to 18 residues. The germline V gene encodes CDR1 SGHVS and CDR2 FQNEAQ. CDR3 nucleotide sequence: TGTGCCAGCAGGGCGAAGGACAGGGTACGTAGCTCCTACAATGAGCAGTTCTTC. Protein sequence: CASRAKDRVRSSYNEQFF.

The genes are TRBV4-1 and TRBJ2-3, with TRBD2 as a possible D gene (5 bases). This CDR3 has 13 amino acids. V was pared by 2 bases and J by 9 bases, with 12 bases between. The germline V gene has CDR1 MGHRA and CDR2 YSYEKL. CDR3 amino acids: CASSQMAAGTQYF. For the CDR3, the DNA is TGCGCCAGCAGCCAAATGGCCGCGGGCACGCAGTATTTT.

The rearrangement joins TRBV5-4 to TRBJ2-5, with TRBD1 matching over 8 bases. CDR1 SGHNT and CDR2 YYREEE come from the germline V gene (reference sequence). J was trimmed by 2 bases and V by 4 bases; bases with no gene match: 7. The CDR3 has 15 amino acids. This chain's CDR3 is CASSGRQGFQETQYF. For the CDR3, the DNA is TGTGCCAGCAGCGGGAGACAGGGGTTTCAAGAGACCCAGTACTTC.

The V and J genes are TRBV9 and TRBJ2-7; 7 positions match TRBD1. CDR1 and CDR2 (germline): SGDLS, YYNGEE. The junction had 8 bases not matched to a gene; V was cut back by 0 bases and J by 2 bases. The CDR3 is 16 residues long. The CDR3 loop reads CASSVGGRTGAYEQYF. The CDR3 bases are TGTGCCAGCAGCGTAGGAGGTCGGACAGGAGCCTACGAGCAGTACTTC.

The DNA of the CDR3 is TGTGCCAGCAGTATAAGTAGTGGGGGCTACACCTTC. Translation gives CASSISSGGYTF. The chain links TRBV28 to TRBJ1-2; unclear D gene. The V gene lost 5 bases and the J gene lost 8 bases, with 12 bases spanning the gap. The CDR3 length is 12 residues. The germline V gene encodes CDR1 MDHEN and CDR2 SYDVKM.

The V gene is TRBV18, the J gene TRBJ2-1, with TRBD2 identical over 8 bases. There are 18 residues in the CDR3. Germline-derived CDR1 and CDR2 are KGHSH and LQKENI. The V and J ends lost 2 bases and 4 bases, in that order; junction bases with no gene match: 13. The CDR3 sequence is CASSPYPPNSGEYNEQFF. In DNA, the CDR3 is TGTGCCAGCTCACCATATCCCCCTAATAGCGGGGAGTACAATGAGCAGTTCTTC.

The chain has TRBV6-1 and TRBJ2-7, with D tentatively TRBD1 (6 bases). The CDR3 sequence is 13 residues long. V gave up 10 bases and J gave up 2 bases, with 15 bases separating them. Germline values: CDR1 MNHNS, CDR2 SASEGT. CDR3 bases: TGTGCCACCATAGGACAGCTCGCCTACGAGCAGTACTTC. It encodes CATIGQLAYEQYF.

This rearrangement joins TRBV5-1 to TRBJ1-2; D not certain. V lost 4 bases and J lost 6, with 16 bases in between. The CDR3 sequence is 14 residues long. Germline V gene data show CDR1 as SGHRS and CDR2 as YFSETQ. The CDR3 DNA sequence: TGCGCCAGCAGCCCGTCGGGTCTAATGAATGGCTACACCTTC. This translates into CASSPSGLMNGYTF. The full variable domain, its missing parts supplied by reference TRBV5-1 and TRBJ1-2, is KAGVTQTPRYLIKTRGQQVTLSCSPISGHRSVSWYQQTPGQGLQFLFEYFSETQRNKGNFPGRFSGRQFSNSRSEMNVSTLELGDSALYLCASSPSGLMNGYTFGSGTRLTVV.

With respect to this clone: The same CDR3 can be traced to other DNA sequences in this sample. The V gene is TRBV7-2, the J gene TRBJ2-7; 9 nucleotides agree with TRBD2. V was pared by 5 bases and J by 4 bases, with 3 bases of the junction left unmatched. Germline CDR1 reads SGHTA; CDR2 reads FQGNSA. The CDR3 runs to 13 residues. For the CDR3, the DNA is TGTGCCAGCAGCCGTAGCGGGGGTTACGAGCAGTACTTC. Translation gives CASSRSGGYEQYF.

The CDR3 region is CASTLRLENTNSPLHF. The CDR3 DNA sequence: TGTGCCAGCACCCTACGGCTGGAAAATACAAATTCACCCCTCCACTTT. The chain is built from TRBV13 and TRBJ1-6; D remains ambiguous. CDR3 length: 16 residues. Germline V gives CDR1 PRHDT, CDR2 FYEKMQ (reference sequence). V was cut by 7 bases and J by 7 bases, with 20 bases left in between.

This chain uses TRBV7-2 with TRBJ1-4, with a weak D call TRBD1 (6 bases). The germline V gene encodes CDR1 SGHTA and CDR2 FQGNSA. The CDR3 consists of 14 residues. V lost 5 bases to trimming and J lost 4 bases, with 11 bases between them. The CDR3 loop is CASSMTGLNEKLFF. The DNA of the CDR3 is TGTGCCAGCAGCATGACAGGCCTTAATGAAAAACTGTTTTTT. Filled out from reference TRBV7-2 and TRBJ1-4, the complete variable domain reads GAGVSQSPSNKVTEKGKDVELRCDPISGHTALYWYRQSLGQGLEFLIYFQGNSAPDKSGLPSDRFSAERTGGSVSTLTIQRTQQEDSAVYLCASSMTGLNEKLFFGSGTQLSVL.